These 20 T cell receptor beta chains came from one sample sequenced in a study of graft-versus-host responses after intestinal transplantation. No antigen is known for these receptors. This table comes from immunoSEQ multiplex PCR, and its TCRdb copy is limited to in-frame clones, with some not included. The sample includes more than 85,000 clones, about 93% of them seen just once. This specimen was unstimulated CD8+ T cells sorted from spleen or lymph node cells, taken before intestinal transplant. These receptors all stem from a human donor who received an intestinal transplant.

The genes are TRBV4-1 and TRBJ1-1; 9 bases are a match to TRBD1. The junction had 4 bases not matched to a gene; V was cut back by 4 bases and J by 4 bases. CDR1 is MGHRA and CDR2 is YSYEKL in the germline V gene. The CDR3 contains 14 residues. In DNA form, the CDR3 reads TGCGCCAGCAGCCCCGGGACAGGGTCCACTGAAGCTTTCTTT. The encoded protein is CASSPGTGSTEAFF.

The CDR3 nucleotides are TGTGCCAGCAAACTATCCGGGGGGGCTGGCGAGCAGTACTTC. Amino acids: CASKLSGGAGEQYF. This sequence joins TRBV27 and TRBJ2-7, with TRBD2 identical over 8 bases. Germline CDR1 reads MNHEY; CDR2 reads SMNVEV (reference sequence). The CDR3 length is 14 residues. With 7 bases clipped from V and 6 bases from J, the junction kept 11 bases outside the gene matches.

The chain joins TRBV10-3 to TRBJ2-1; maybe TRBD2 (5 bases). V dropped 3 bases and J dropped 2 bases, with 11 bases sitting between them. Germline V lookup: CDR1 ENHRY, CDR2 SYGVKD. CDR3 size: 15 residues. CDR3 nucleotides: TGTGCCATCAGTGATATGAGCGGTCCCTACAATGAGCAGTTCTTC. Translated: CAISDMSGPYNEQFF.

This clone was seen a single time. This chain uses TRBV6-6 with TRBJ2-7; TRBD2 agrees at 15 bases. Trimming cost V 5 bases and J 6 bases; bases outside gene matches: 2. The CDR3 contains 14 residues. Germline loops: CDR1 MNHNY, CDR2 SVGAGI (reference sequence). The CDR3 is CASSRGLAGGEQYF. Here the CDR3 DNA reads TGTGCCAGCAGTAGGGGACTAGCGGGGGGCGAGCAGTACTTC.

V and J are TRBV27 and TRBJ1-5, with a weak D call TRBD1 (5 bases). Germline V gene lookup returns CDR1 MNHEY and CDR2 SMNVEV (reference sequence). V gave up 3 bases and J gave up 0 bases, with 15 bases separating them. The CDR3 is 17 residues long. The CDR3, as DNA: TGTGCCAGCAGTTTGCTAGCGGGGCCCAATAGCAATCAGCCCCAGCATTTT. Translated: CASSLLAGPNSNQPQHF.

V is TRBV7-2 and J is TRBJ2-7; D is possibly TRBD1 (5 bases). The CDR3 is 13 amino acids. Per the germline V gene, CDR1 is SGHTA and CDR2 is FQGNSA. The V gene lost 5 bases and the J gene lost 3 bases, with 11 bases spanning the gap. The CDR3 spells CASSPYQGYEQYF. CDR3 nucleotides: TGTGCCAGCAGCCCGTATCAGGGCTACGAGCAGTACTTC.

This clone was counted ten times or more. Other DNA sequences in this specimen translate into the identical CDR3. The gene calls are TRBV27 and TRBJ2-2; TRBD2 aligns across 11 bases. Trimming removed 5 bases from V and 2 bases from J; junction bases left unmatched: 7. CDR3 length: 17 residues. CDR1 is MNHEY, CDR2 SMNVEV, per germline (reference sequence). The CDR3 DNA reads TGTGCCAGCAGTCCAACTAGCGGGGGCCCTAACACCGGGGAGCTGTTTTTT. Its protein product is CASSPTSGGPNTGELFF.

The chain combines TRBV30 with TRBJ1-1; 7 nucleotides agree with TRBD1. From germline, CDR1 is GTSNPN and CDR2 SVGIG (reference sequence). This CDR3 is 13 amino acids long. The V and J ends lost 5 bases and 2 bases, in that order; junction bases with no gene match: 5. For the CDR3, the DNA is TGTGCCTGGGCAACAGGGGTCAACACTGAAGCTTTCTTT. The encoded protein is CAWATGVNTEAFF.

The rearrangement joins TRBV11-2 to TRBJ2-4, with a possible D match to TRBD2 (5 bases). This CDR3 is built from 19 residues. Germline V gene sequence: CDR1 SGHAT, CDR2 FQNNGV. Trimming shortened V by 1 base and J by 10 bases, and 29 bases separated the two germline ends. The CDR3 reads CASSLAWLYGNGSLGIQYF. CDR3 DNA: TGTGCCAGCAGCTTAGCGTGGTTGTATGGGAATGGGAGTCTAGGGATTCAGTACTTC. Using reference TRBV11-2 and TRBJ2-4 for the parts outside the CDR3, the full variable domain is EAGVAQSPRYKIIEKRQSVAFWCNPISGHATLYWYQQILGQGPKLLIQFQNNGVVDDSQLPKDRFSAERLKGVDSTLKIQPAKLEDSAVYLCASSLAWLYGNGSLGIQYFGAGTRLSVL.

The gene calls are TRBV14 and TRBJ1-3; TRBD1 aligns across 7 bases. In germline, CDR1 is SGHDN, CDR2 FVKESK. V shed 4 bases and J 4 bases; nucleotides not matched to a gene: 13. This CDR3 is 17 amino acids long. CDR3 sequence (DNA): TGTGCCAGCAGCCCGTTAGACAGGGCCACGATGGGAAACACCATATATTTT. Translating gives CASSPLDRATMGNTIYF.

This sequence joins TRBV6-4 and TRBJ1-2, with D possibly TRBD1 on 5 matching bases. The CDR3 is 14 residues long. Germline loops: CDR1 MRHNA, CDR2 SNTAGT. V shed 0 bases and J shed 4 bases, with 9 bases lying between them. The CDR3, as DNA: TGTGCCAGCAGTGACTCCCCCGGGGGCTATGGCTACACCTTC. Protein sequence: CASSDSPGGYGYTF.

V usage is TRBV18 and J usage is TRBJ2-5; 11 bases match TRBD1. Trimming cost V 3 bases and J 5 bases; bases outside gene matches: 23. The CDR3 is 21 residues long. Germline loops: CDR1 KGHSH, CDR2 LQKENI. The CDR3, as DNA: TGTGCCAGCTCACCCAGCATTGAGGACAGGGGGCGCGGTAAGGGTACGGAGACCCAGTACTTC. It codes for CASSPSIEDRGRGKGTETQYF.

J is TRBJ2-1 and V is TRBV7-9; TRBD1 is a possible D gene (6 bases). Trimming shortened V by 0 bases and J by 7 bases, and 13 bases separated the two germline ends. Germline V gene sequence: CDR1 SEHNR, CDR2 FQNEAQ (reference sequence). The CDR3 loop spans 15 amino acids. CDR3 in DNA: TGTGCCAGCAGCTTAGCCCAGGGGTCGTTGAATGAGCAGTTCTTC. This gives the protein CASSLAQGSLNEQFF. The whole variable domain, filled in from reference TRBV7-9 and TRBJ2-1, reads DTGVSQNPRHKITKRGQNVTFRCDPISEHNRLYWYRQTLGQGPEFLTYFQNEAQLEKSRLLSDRFSAERPKGSFSTLEIQRTEQGDSAMYLCASSLAQGSLNEQFFGPGTRLTVL.

V is TRBV27 and J is TRBJ1-1, with 7 bases fitting TRBD1. The CDR3 spans 15 residues. Germline CDR1 MNHEY, CDR2 SMNVEV (reference sequence). Trimming at V came to 2 bases and at J to 4 bases, leaving 7 bases not matched to a gene. This CDR3 reads CASSLIRQGLTEAFF. The CDR3 DNA is TGTGCCAGCAGTTTAATTAGACAGGGTCTCACTGAAGCTTTCTTT.

This rearrangement joins TRBV6-6 to TRBJ2-1; TRBD1 matches at 11 bases. Trimming cost V 6 bases and J 4 bases; bases outside gene matches: 5. The CDR3 extends over 15 amino acids. In germline, CDR1 is MNHNY, CDR2 SVGAGI (reference sequence). CDR3 region: CASRTGQGEYNEQFF. CDR3 nucleotides: TGTGCCAGCAGGACGGGACAGGGGGAGTACAATGAGCAGTTCTTC.

In this sample, this clone turned up once. V usage is TRBV30 and J usage is TRBJ1-2, with TRBD1 matching 8 bases. This CDR3 has 16 amino acids. Germline assignment: CDR1 GTSNPN and CDR2 SVGIG (reference sequence). The junction had 13 bases not matched to a gene; V was cut back by 6 bases and J by 1 base. The chain's CDR3 is CACLGDGTGFNYGYTF. Here the CDR3 DNA reads TGTGCCTGTTTAGGGGACGGGACAGGATTTAACTATGGCTACACCTTC. Full variable domain (remainder filled in from reference TRBV30 and TRBJ1-2): SQTIHQWPATLVQPVGSPLSLECTVEGTSNPNLYWYRQAAGRGLQLLFYSVGIGQISSEVPQNLSASRPQDRQFILSSKKLLLSDSGFYLCACLGDGTGFNYGYTFGSGTRLTVV.

The J gene is TRBJ1-1, the V gene TRBV27; TRBD1 agrees at 8 bases. The CDR3 covers 12 residues. J lost 1 base, V lost 8 bases, and 0 bases had no gene match. CDR1 MNHEY and CDR2 SMNVEV come from the germline V gene (reference sequence). DNA of the CDR3: TGTGCCAGCGGACAGGGGAACACTGAAGCTTTCTTT. It translates to CASGQGNTEAFF.

The V gene is TRBV27, the J gene TRBJ1-4; D gene uncertain. From germline, CDR1 is MNHEY and CDR2 SMNVEV (reference sequence). This CDR3 contains 12 residues. With 5 bases removed from V and 8 bases from J, the gap between germline ends came to 9 bases. The CDR3 nucleotides read TGTGCCAGCAGTCCGGGTGGGGAAAAACTGTTTTTT. This sequence encodes CASSPGGEKLFF. The full variable domain, in which reference TRBV27 and TRBJ1-4 provide the parts outside the CDR3, is EAQVTQNPRYLITVTGKKLTVTCSQNMNHEYMSWYRQDPGLGLRQIYYSMNVEVTDKGDVPEGYKVSRKEKRNFPLILESPSPNQTSLYFCASSPGGEKLFFGSGTQLSVL.

The CDR3 region has the DNA TGCAGCGTTGAAAGGGGACAGGGCACTGAAGCTTTCTTT. It specifies CSVERGQGTEAFF. V usage is TRBV29-1 and J usage is TRBJ1-1, with 9 bases identical to TRBD1. In germline, CDR1 is SQVTM, CDR2 ANQGSEA. With V trimmed by 2 bases and J by 4 bases, 2 bases remained unmatched. The CDR3 is made up of 13 amino acids.

DNA for the CDR3: TGTGCCAGCAGCGATCAGGACAAGATTCAGTACTTC. Translation: CASSDQDKIQYF. V and J are TRBV7-9 and TRBJ2-4, with D maybe TRBD1 (5 bases). CDR1 and CDR2 (germline): SEHNR, FQNEAQ (reference sequence). The CDR3 is 12 amino acids. The V end lost 5 bases, the J end lost 10 bases, and 12 bases lay between the germline ends.